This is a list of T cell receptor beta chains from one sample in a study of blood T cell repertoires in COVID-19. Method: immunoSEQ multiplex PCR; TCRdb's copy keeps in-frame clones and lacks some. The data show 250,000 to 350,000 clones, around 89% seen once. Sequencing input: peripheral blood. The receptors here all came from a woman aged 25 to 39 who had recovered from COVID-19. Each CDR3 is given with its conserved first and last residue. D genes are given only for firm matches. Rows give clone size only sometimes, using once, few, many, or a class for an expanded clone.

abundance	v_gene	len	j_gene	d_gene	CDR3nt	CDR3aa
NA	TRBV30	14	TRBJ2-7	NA	TGTGCCTGGAGTAAAGGACAGGGAGGGTCCGAGCAGTACTTC	CAWSKGQGGSEQYF
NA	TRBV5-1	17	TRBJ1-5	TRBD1	TGCGCCAGCAGCTTGGGGGCTACAGGGGGCGTCAATCAGCCCCAGCATTTT	CASSLGATGGVNQPQHF
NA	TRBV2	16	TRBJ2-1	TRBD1	TGTGCCAGCAGAAGAGCCTTGACAGGGTCCTACAATGAGCAGTTCTTC	CASRRALTGSYNEQFF
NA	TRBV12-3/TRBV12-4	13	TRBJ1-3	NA	TGTGCCAGCGGGACACTCTCTGGAAACACCATATATTTT	CASGTLSGNTIYF
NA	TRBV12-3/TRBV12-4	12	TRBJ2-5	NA	TGTGCCAGCAGTCTGCAGCGAGAGACCCAGTACTTC	CASSLQRETQYF
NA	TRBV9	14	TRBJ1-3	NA	TGTGCCAGCAGCGTAGAAGCCGTTAAAAACACCATATATTTT	CASSVEAVKNTIYF
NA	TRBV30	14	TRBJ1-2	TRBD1	TGTGCCTGGACGGGGGACAGATTAGACTATGGCTACACCTTC	CAWTGDRLDYGYTF
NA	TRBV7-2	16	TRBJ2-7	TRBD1	TGTGCCAGCAGCTTCAATCCGGGACAGGGGTTTAACGAGCAGTACTTC	CASSFNPGQGFNEQYF
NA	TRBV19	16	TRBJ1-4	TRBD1	TGTGCCAGCCGGGACAGTCATTTTGCAACTAATGAAAAACTGTTTTTT	CASRDSHFATNEKLFF
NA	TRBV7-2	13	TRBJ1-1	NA	TGTGCCAGCGGATGGGCGACGAACACTGAAGCTTTCTTT	CASGWATNTEAFF
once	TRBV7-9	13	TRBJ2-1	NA	TGTGCCAGCAGCCAAACCGGGGGATATGAGCAGTTCTTC	CASSQTGGYEQFF
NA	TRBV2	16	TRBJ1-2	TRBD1	TGTGCCAGCAGTGAACAGAGACAGGGAAGTGCGAGGGGCTACACCTTC	CASSEQRQGSARGYTF
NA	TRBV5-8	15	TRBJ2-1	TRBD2	TGTGCCAGCAGCCGCGGGGGTAGCTCCTACAATGAGCAGTTCTTC	CASSRGGSSYNEQFF
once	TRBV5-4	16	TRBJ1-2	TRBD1	TGTGCCAGCAGCTCCGGACAGGGACCCCCTAACTATGGCTACACCTTC	CASSSGQGPPNYGYTF
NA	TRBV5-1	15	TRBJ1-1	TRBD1	TGCGCCAGCAGCTTGGAGGGACAGGGCCTCACTGAAGCTTTCTTT	CASSLEGQGLTEAFF
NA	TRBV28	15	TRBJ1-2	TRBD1	TGTGCCAGCAGTTTACTCGGACAGGGGCTCTTAGGCTACACCTTC	CASSLLGQGLLGYTF
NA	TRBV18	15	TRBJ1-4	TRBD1	TGTGCCAGCTCACGAGGGACAGTACAAAATGAAAAACTGTTTTTT	CASSRGTVQNEKLFF
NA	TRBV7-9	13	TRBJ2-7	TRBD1	TGTGCCAGCAGCCCGGACAGGGAAGCTTGGGGACGCTTC	CASSPDREAWGRF
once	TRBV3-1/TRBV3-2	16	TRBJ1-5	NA	TGTGCCAGCAGCCAAGGGGGAGGGAGAGGCAATCAGCCCCAGCATTTT	CASSQGGGRGNQPQHF
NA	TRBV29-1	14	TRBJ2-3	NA	TGCAGCGCTCAATCTCGAAGGGGTGGAGATACGCAGTATTTT	CSAQSRRGGDTQYF
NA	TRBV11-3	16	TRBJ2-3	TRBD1	TGTGCCAGCAGCTTAGAGGGGACAGGGGGCGCAGATACGCAGTATTTT	CASSLEGTGGADTQYF
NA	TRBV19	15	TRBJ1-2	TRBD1	TGTGCCAGTAGTATAAGGACAGGGCTACTTTATGGCTACACCTTC	CASSIRTGLLYGYTF
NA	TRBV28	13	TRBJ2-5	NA	TGTGCCAGCAGTTTGAACAGGCAAGAAACCCAGTACTTC	CASSLNRQETQYF
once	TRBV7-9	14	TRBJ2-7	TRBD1	TGTGCCAGCAGCACCCGGGACAGCTATTACGAGCAGTACTTC	CASSTRDSYYEQYF
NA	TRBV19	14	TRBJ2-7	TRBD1	TGTGCCAGTAGCACCGGGACAGGGGCAAACGAGCAGTACTTC	CASSTGTGANEQYF
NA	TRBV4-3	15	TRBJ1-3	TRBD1	TGCGCCAGCGGCAACCGACAGGGAACTGGAAACACCATATATTTT	CASGNRQGTGNTIYF
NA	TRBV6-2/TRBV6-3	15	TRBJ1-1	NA	TGTGCCAGCAGTTCCCGTATTCGAGGAAACACTGAAGCTTTCTTT	CASSSRIRGNTEAFF
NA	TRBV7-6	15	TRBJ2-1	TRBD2	TGTGCCAGCAGCTTAATCCTAGCGGGGAACAATGAGCAGTTCTTC	CASSLILAGNNEQFF
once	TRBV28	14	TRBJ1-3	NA	TGTGCCAGCAGTTTAGCAGGGTTCGGAAACACCATATATTTT	CASSLAGFGNTIYF
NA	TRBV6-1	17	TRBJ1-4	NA	TGTGCCAGCAGTGAATCGGTAGGATGGCAGGGATCGGGAAAACTGTTTTTT	CASSESVGWQGSGKLFF
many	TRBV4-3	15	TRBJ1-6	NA	TGCGCCAGCAGCCGGGACAATCTTAATAATTCACCCCTCCACTTT	CASSRDNLNNSPLHF
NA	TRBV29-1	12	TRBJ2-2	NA	TGCAGCGTTGACCCAGGGGCCGGGGAGCTGTTTTTT	CSVDPGAGELFF
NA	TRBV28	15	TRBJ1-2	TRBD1	TGTGCCAGCAGAGCTCCGGGACAGGGGGATCGGGGCTACACCTTC	CASRAPGQGDRGYTF
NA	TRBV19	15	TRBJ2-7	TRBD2	TGTGCCAGCAGTGGGACTACACAGGTTCGATACGAGCAGTACTTC	CASSGTTQVRYEQYF
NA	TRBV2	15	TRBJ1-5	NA	TGTGCCAGCAGTGAAGCGGGCACGGCTGCATGGCCCCAGCATTTT	CASSEAGTAAWPQHF
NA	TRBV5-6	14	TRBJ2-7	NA	TGTGCCAGCAGCGATGGGACATGGGCCTACGAGCAGTACTTC	CASSDGTWAYEQYF
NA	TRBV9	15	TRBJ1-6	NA	TGTGCCAGCAGCGTAGCCGGGGGCTATAATTCACCCCTCCACTTT	CASSVAGGYNSPLHF
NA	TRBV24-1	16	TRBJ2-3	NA	TGTGCCACCAGTGATCCAGACATACCTAGCACAGATACGCAGTATTTT	CATSDPDIPSTDTQYF
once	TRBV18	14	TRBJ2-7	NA	TGTGCCAGCTCACCAGGGCAGGTCATAGGCGAGCAGTACTTC	CASSPGQVIGEQYF